The clone carrying this T cell receptor (beta chain) appeared many times. The antigen is unknown. TCRalpha and TCRbeta libraries used 5'RACE with constant-segment primers and UMIs. One entry per CDR3 protein, called by TCRdb with MiXCR from the 5' RACE reads. The table records some 450,000 distinct CDR3 sequences, over 15% of them present only once. The sample is drawn from a study of T-cell memory formation after mild COVID-19. In the study overall: TCR clusters were mostly confined to one donor each. Findings and caveats of the study: Contracting clones from day 15 to 85 showed balanced CD4/CD8; later expanders favored CD4+. Some SARS-CoV-2-responding clones were already detected in memory before infection.

The V gene's germline CDR1 is SGHVS and CDR2 FQNEAQ. Between the trimmed V and J ends, which lost 5 bases and 6 bases, there was a span of 14 bases. There are 14 residues in the CDR3. This sequence was found in a man aged 18 to 30 who had mild COVID-19 (a few samples of this study predate the infection). Cell type and time point are not known. Sample: PBMCs or a T cell subset sorted from them (not recorded which). The chain recombines TRBV7-8 with TRBJ2-1; tentative D call: TRBD2 (6 bases). Written as DNA, the CDR3 is TGTGCCAGCAGCCTCCGACTAGATCTCAATGAGCAGTTCTTC. Translation: CASSLRLDLNEQFF.